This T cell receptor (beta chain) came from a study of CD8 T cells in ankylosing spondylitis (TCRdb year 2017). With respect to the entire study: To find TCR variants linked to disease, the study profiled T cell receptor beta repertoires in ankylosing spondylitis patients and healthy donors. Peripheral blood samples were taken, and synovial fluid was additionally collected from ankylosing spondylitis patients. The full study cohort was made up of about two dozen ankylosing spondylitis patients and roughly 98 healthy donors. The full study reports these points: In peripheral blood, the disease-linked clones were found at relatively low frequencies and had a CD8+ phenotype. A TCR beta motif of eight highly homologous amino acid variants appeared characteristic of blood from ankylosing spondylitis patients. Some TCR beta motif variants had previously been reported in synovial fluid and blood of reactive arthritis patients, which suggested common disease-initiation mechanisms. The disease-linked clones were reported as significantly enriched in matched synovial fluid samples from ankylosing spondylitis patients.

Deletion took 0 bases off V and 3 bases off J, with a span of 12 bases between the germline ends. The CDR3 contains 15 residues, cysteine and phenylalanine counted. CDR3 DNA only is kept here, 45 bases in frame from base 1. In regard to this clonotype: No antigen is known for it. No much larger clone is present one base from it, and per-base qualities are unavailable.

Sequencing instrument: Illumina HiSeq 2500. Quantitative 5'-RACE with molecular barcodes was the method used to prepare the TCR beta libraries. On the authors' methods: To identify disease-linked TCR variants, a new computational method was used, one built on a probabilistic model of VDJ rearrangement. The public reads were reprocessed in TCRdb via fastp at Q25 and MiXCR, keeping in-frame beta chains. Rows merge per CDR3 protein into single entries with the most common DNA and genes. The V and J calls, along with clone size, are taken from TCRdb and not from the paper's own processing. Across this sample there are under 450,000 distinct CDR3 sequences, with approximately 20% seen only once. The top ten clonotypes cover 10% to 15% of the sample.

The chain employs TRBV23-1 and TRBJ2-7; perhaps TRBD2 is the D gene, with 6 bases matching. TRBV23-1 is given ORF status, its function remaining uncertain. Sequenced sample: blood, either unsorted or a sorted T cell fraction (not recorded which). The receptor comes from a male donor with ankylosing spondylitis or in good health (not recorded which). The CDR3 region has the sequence CASSQSGGRGYEQYF. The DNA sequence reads TGCGCCAGCAGTCAATCGGGAGGCAGAGGCTACGAGCAGTACTTC.